The sequence of this T cell receptor (beta chain) was determined in a study of blood T cell repertoires in COVID-19 (dated by TCRdb to 2020 to 2021). Regarding the study in general: The collaborator samples originated in the United States, Italy and Spain and spanned the acute and convalescent phases of COVID-19. The dataset comprised deeply sampled blood TCRbeta repertoires from subjects exposed to, actively infected with, or recovered from COVID-19. Sample metadata almost always included a de-identified subject ID, COVID-19 status, age in years and sex. The samples were drawn from two sources: the first 160 participants of the ongoing ImmuneRACE study, and about 1,300 subjects contributed by 6 global collaborators. Where available, HLA class I and class II types were obtained from metadata supplied by the sample provider rather than from assay-based typing. The repertoires were released in a freely available public database intended as a resource for research on the immune response to SARS-CoV-2. The prospective study material was composed of cDNA or gDNA derived from T cells, B-cell-depleted T cells, or PBMCs. What the authors observed across the whole study: The quantity of clinical and demographic metadata differed by source and by participant and was supplied without curation.

The collaborating institutions used their own protocols to collect whole blood in K2EDTA tubes. For TCRbeta analysis, collaborator samples were shipped as frozen whole blood, as isolated PBMCs, or as DNA extracted from either sample type. The immunoSEQ Assay, a bias-controlled multiplex PCR, was used to amplify TCRbeta CDR3 regions from genomic DNA. For the original study's pipeline: Nucleated cell counts per sample were estimated from amplification of reference gene primers within the assay. To quantify the absolute abundance of each unique TCRbeta CDR3 rearrangement, sequence reads were collapsed and filtered. For each sample, productive Simpson clonality was calculated as the square root of Simpson's diversity index over productive rearrangements. What TCRdb holds here is the immuneACCESS table cut down to in-frame rearrangements. Part of the clones is not present; checked against another copy, under half of the missing clones reflect an unresolved V gene, and the others are unexplained. The DNA gave D and trimming, while V, J and clone size come from that table. In this sample the table shows some 35,000 clones, around 85% of which occur a single time. The ten largest clones represent roughly 19% of the sample.

CDR1 and CDR2, looked up from the germline V gene (reference sequence), are SEHNR and FQNEAQ. The junction shows trimming of 5 bases on V and 1 base on J, and the gene matches do not reach 3 bases of it. The CDR3 runs 14 amino acids, cysteine and phenylalanine included. CDR3 DNA is the only sequence kept; it has 42 bases, read in frame from the first base. As regards this clone: This clone's antigen is unknown. The input lacks base qualities; no much larger clone sits a single base away.

The sample taken for sequencing was peripheral blood. The chain uses TRBV7-9 and TRBJ1-1; the junction holds 8 bases that match TRBD1. This receptor was identified in a man aged 65-85 years with acute or convalescent COVID-19. The DNA sequence follows: TGTGCCAGCAGCCCAACAGGGGGGAACACTGAAGCTTTCTTT. This translates into CASSPTGGNTEAFF.